One TCR beta chain is described in this entry. Its antigen is not identified. This entry is derived from a study of shared clonotypes between healthy human individuals. For the study at large: Every donor yielded three CD4 naive, three CD4 memory, two CD8 naive and one CD8 memory plate. Study observations and caveats: Only a few donors were included, so the genetic and exposure-history diversity represented was limited.

The assay was immunoSEQ multiplex PCR, and TCRdb's table has in-frame clones only and misses some. The data contain about 2.1 million clones, 90% to 95% of them singletons. As defined, naive CD8 cells were CD45RO-negative and positively selected for CCR7, with terminally differentiated effector memory CD45RA+ cells excluded. Germline V gene data show CDR1 as LNHDA and CDR2 as SQIVND (reference sequence). This CDR3 comprises 17 residues. V dropped 4 bases and J dropped 7; count of bases not matched to a gene: 18. The sequence came from a man younger than 35 in good health. Some clones in this sample may be carry-over from other donors' samples. Source material: naive CD8+ T cells from PBMCs. V usage is TRBV19 and J usage is TRBJ2-5; 7 bases match TRBD1. The CDR3 region is CASSRTDRLGFCVTQYF. The CDR3 nucleotides are TGTGCCAGTAGTAGAACGGACAGGCTGGGGTTTTGTGTGACCCAGTACTTC.